This T cell receptor beta chain is from a study of low-dose radiotherapy and immunotherapy resistance in tumors (dated by TCRdb to between 2021 and 2023). About the full investigation: In Cohort 1, 0.5 Gy per fraction was delivered every 2 weeks, and a total PTV dose of 6.5 Gy was prescribed. Eight patients were included in the translational analysis: three from the first dose cohort and the first five from the second dose cohort. Patients in Cohort 2 were given 1 Gy per fraction every two weeks, for a total of 13 Gy across 26 weeks. Patients were given nivolumab as a 240 mg flat dose every two weeks and ipilimumab at 1 mg/kg every six weeks, with both drugs delivered intravenously. Starting on cycle 1 day 1, patients took 300 mg of aspirin by mouth once daily for four cycles. Trial participants were not randomized into treatment groups. Every two weeks, patients got intravenous cyclophosphamide at 200 mg/m2, given one day ahead of each radiation and immunotherapy administration.

The CDR3 starts with the cysteine, ends with the phenylalanine, and has 15 residues. This entry keeps only the CDR3 DNA: 45 bases, framed from base 1. Deletion took 3 bases off V and 4 bases off J, with a span of 16 bases between the germline ends. Sequencing instrument: Illumina HiSeq 2500. To make first-strand cDNA, Superscript III was used along with a set of TRAV- and TRBV-specific primers so that both the TCRalpha and TCRbeta chains were covered. TCRs were amplified with Phusion for 15 to 20 PCR cycles using a constant-region primer together with the adapter attached to the V primers. The MessageAmp II aRNA Amplification Kit was used to amplify the isolated mRNA, with in vitro transcription run for less than 20 hours at 37 degrees C. mRNA for TCR sequencing was isolated with the Dynabeads mRNA DIRECT Purification Kit. Indexed Illumina adapters were added in a second Phusion PCR of around 27 cycles, and the PCR products were purified with AMPure XP beads. In the paper's pipeline: Custom Perl scripts pooled TCR sequences encoding the same protein, removed out-of-frame sequences and computed each clonotype's abundance. The analysis excluded TCR sequences that were supported by just one read. Among the metrics used to describe the repertoires were Shannon entropy, Gini index, clonality, richness, and the frequency of TCRs shared between repertoires. TCRdb reran the public reads through fastp at Q25 and MiXCR, keeping productive beta chains. For every CDR3 protein sequence, its rows merge into one entry that carries the most common genes and DNA. The V and J calls and clone size come from TCRdb's table, not from the authors' own analysis. This sample holds about 39,000 distinct CDR3 sequences; roughly a third were observed only once. 3.5% to 4% of the sample is in the top ten clones.

Notes on this clonotype: The antigen it recognizes is unknown. No base quality information exists; no much larger clone differs at one position.

The sample's time point label is to be understood as: before trial treatment. The donors came from RACIN, which was a single-arm phase I dose-escalation trial that paired nivolumab and ipilimumab with aspirin, low-dose cyclophosphamide and low-dose radiotherapy. Eligible patients had advanced, TIL-negative solid tumors. The clonotype was recovered from a male donor with gallbladder cancer. Sequenced here: PBMCs, sampled before treatment. The receptor chain draws on TRBV12-3 or TRBV12-4 and TRBJ2-7; no D gene can be assigned with confidence. The DNA is TGTGCCAGCAGTTTTGGGTCGGTGGGAATTTACGAGCAGTACTTC. This sequence encodes CASSFGSVGIYEQYF.